Below, 27 T cell receptor beta chains from the same sample are listed, as sequenced in a study of shared clonotypes between healthy human individuals. Data came from immunoSEQ multiplex PCR; TCRdb stores just in-frame clones and leaves some out. The sample includes around 2,000,000 clones, roughly 91% of them seen just once. Terminally differentiated effector memory CD45RA+ cells were excluded from the naive CD8 cells, which were CD45RO-negative and positively selected for CCR7. Sequencing was done on a sample of naive CD8+ T cells from PBMCs. These receptors were obtained from a man between 18 and 35 years old in good health. Some clones in this sample may be carry-over from other donors' samples.

The chain uses TRBV5-1 and TRBJ2-1; TRBD2 agrees at 12 bases. Germline V gene sequence: CDR1 SGHRS, CDR2 YFSETQ. The CDR3 has 15 amino acids. J lost 7 bases, V lost 3 bases, and 5 bases had no gene match. The CDR3 loop reads CASSSASGRGNEQFF. CDR3 bases: TGCGCCAGCAGCTCAGCTAGCGGGAGGGGGAATGAGCAGTTCTTC.

V gene TRBV27 combines with J gene TRBJ2-1, with 7 bases aligning to TRBD1. There are 19 residues in the CDR3. V shed 10 bases, J shed 0 bases, and the junction held 21 bases outside the gene matches. Germline-derived CDR1 and CDR2 are MNHEY and SMNVEV (reference sequence). The CDR3 region has the DNA TGTGCCATTCCCTCCGACAGGGAATTATTCTCGAGCTCCTACAATGAGCAGTTCTTC. As protein: CAIPSDRELFSSSYNEQFF.

This chain links TRBV9 with TRBJ2-1; 12 positions agree with TRBD2. The CDR3 runs 17 residues. Germline V CDR1 and CDR2: SGDLS, YYNGEE. The J segment lost 0 bases and the V segment lost 3 bases, leaving 4 bases of the junction unmatched. The CDR3 loop is CASSAGLAGLSYNEQFF. The CDR3 region has the DNA TGTGCCAGCAGCGCGGGACTAGCGGGTCTCTCCTACAATGAGCAGTTCTTC.

The chain combines TRBV12-5 with TRBJ1-1; 8 bases are a match to TRBD1. V gave up 1 base and J gave up 1 base; unmatched junction bases: 8. The CDR3 totals 17 residues. Germline V gene sequence: CDR1 LGHNT, CDR2 FRNRAP. The chain's CDR3 is CASGLEIQGDANTEAFF. CDR3 in DNA: TGTGCTAGTGGTTTGGAAATACAGGGGGATGCGAACACTGAAGCTTTCTTT.

The chain links TRBV6-5 to TRBJ2-5, with D maybe TRBD1 (6 bases). The better agreement between TRBJ2-7 and the DNA end casts doubt on the J call. This CDR3 has 14 residues. Per the germline V gene, CDR1 is MNHEY and CDR2 is SVGAGI. The CDR3 DNA is TGTGCCAGCAGTTATCAAGACAGGAACTACGAGCAGTACTTC. It codes for CASSYQDRNYEQYF.

The chain has TRBV7-9 and TRBJ2-2, with D unclear. CDR3 length: 15 amino acids. Trimming stripped 5 bases from V and 2 bases from J, with 12 bases between. The germline gives CDR1 SEHNR, CDR2 FQNEAQ (reference sequence). In nucleotides, the CDR3 is TGTGCCAGCAGCGCCCAGGTGGGAAACACCGGGGAGCTGTTTTTT. This encodes CASSAQVGNTGELFF.

This clone was seen just once. This chain uses TRBV4-1 with TRBJ2-7; TRBD2 matches 10 bases. The germline V gene encodes CDR1 MGHRA and CDR2 YSYEKL. V trimming: 3 bases; J trimming: 3 bases; junction bases outside the gene matches: 14. This CDR3 spans 18 amino acids. The CDR3 sequence is CASSQLGGLAGVIYEQYF. For the CDR3, the DNA is TGCGCCAGCAGCCAGTTGGGAGGGCTAGCGGGAGTAATCTACGAGCAGTACTTC.

This clone showed up just a few times. This rearrangement joins TRBV7-3 to TRBJ1-2; no clear D. The germline CDR1 and CDR2 sequences are SGHTA and FQGTGA. The CDR3 covers 13 residues. Trimming left V 2 bases short and J 6 bases short, with 10 bases between. As DNA, the CDR3 is TGTGCCAGCAGCTTAGGAGTCGGGCATGGCTACACCTTC. Translated, it gives CASSLGVGHGYTF.

The rearrangement links TRBV28 to TRBJ2-7; D is ambiguous. The CDR3 runs to 12 residues. Trimming pared 2 bases from V and 6 bases from J, leaving 8 bases between. Looked up from germline, CDR1 is MDHEN and CDR2 is SYDVKM. The DNA of the CDR3 is TGTGCCAGCAGTTTAAGGAAGGGCGAGCAGTACTTC. Translating gives CASSLRKGEQYF.

This clone was counted only a few times. This sequence joins TRBV7-9 and TRBJ2-1, with D perhaps matching TRBD1 or TRBD2 (5 bases each). V gave up 10 bases and J gave up 7 bases, with 11 bases separating them. Germline V gene sequence: CDR1 SEHNR, CDR2 FQNEAQ (reference sequence). This CDR3 spans 11 amino acids. The CDR3 region is CATRGANEQFF. CDR3 in DNA: TGTGCCACTCGGGGCGCGAATGAGCAGTTCTTC.

This chain joins TRBV2 and TRBJ1-5, with D possibly being TRBD1 (5 bases). This CDR3 is 19 amino acids long. V dropped 1 base and J dropped 0 bases, with 19 bases sitting between them. CDR1 is SNHLY and CDR2 is FYNNEI in the germline V gene. For the CDR3, the DNA is TGTGCCAGCAGTGAAGGTTTGAGACAGCGGATAAATAGCAATCAGCCCCAGCATTTT. Protein product: CASSEGLRQRINSNQPQHF.

The chain links TRBV5-8 to TRBJ1-2, with unresolved D. This CDR3 is 14 amino acids long. The germline V and J ends were trimmed by 4 bases and 5 bases, with 15 bases remaining between them. The germline gives CDR1 SGHTS, CDR2 YDEGEE. The CDR3 loop is CASSPPRQLYGYTF. DNA of the CDR3: TGTGCCAGCAGCCCCCCCAGGCAACTTTATGGCTACACCTTC.

This rearrangement joins TRBV28 to TRBJ1-5; TRBD1 matches at 8 bases. CDR1 is MDHEN, CDR2 SYDVKM, per germline. There are 15 residues in the CDR3. The V and J ends lost 6 bases and 4 bases, in that order; junction bases with no gene match: 8. CDR3 amino acids: CASSLYRDRNQPQHF. The CDR3 DNA reads TGTGCCAGCAGCCTATACCGGGACAGGAATCAGCCCCAGCATTTT. The whole variable domain, filled in from reference TRBV28 and TRBJ1-5, reads DVKVTQSSRYLVKRTGEKVFLECVQDMDHENMFWYRQDPGLGLRLIYFSYDVKMKEKGDIPEGYSVSREKKERFSLILESASTNQTSMYLCASSLYRDRNQPQHFGDGTRLSIL.

As concerns this clone: The identical CDR3 is also encoded by other nucleotide sequences in the sample. The J gene is TRBJ2-2, the V gene TRBV27; D remains ambiguous. This CDR3 has 14 amino acids. Germline lookup yields CDR1 MNHEY and CDR2 SMNVEV (reference sequence). The V end was cut by 5 bases, the J end by 1 base, with 8 bases between. The CDR3 is CASSPDLNTGELFF. For the CDR3, the DNA is TGTGCCAGCAGTCCGGACCTGAACACCGGGGAGCTGTTTTTT.

The V gene is TRBV4-1, the J gene TRBJ2-7; D unresolved. Germline V gives CDR1 MGHRA, CDR2 YSYEKL. The CDR3 is made up of 13 amino acids. The V end lost 4 bases, the J end lost 11 bases, and 18 bases lay between the germline ends. CDR3 DNA: TGCGCCAGCAGCCCGAGTTCAGGCTTTAGGGAGTACTTC. This gives the protein CASSPSSGFREYF.

This chain links TRBV7-2 with TRBJ1-1; no clear D gene. CDR1 SGHTA and CDR2 FQGNSA come from the germline V gene. Trimming took off 1 base at V and 1 base at J, with 7 bases between the two ends. CDR3 length: 14 amino acids. The CDR3 DNA is TGTGCCAGCAGCTTAGAAGCCCAGAACACTGAAGCTTTCTTT. Its protein is CASSLEAQNTEAFF.

This chain joins TRBV28 and TRBJ2-1; 14 bases are shared with TRBD2. Germline CDR1 MDHEN, CDR2 SYDVKM. V shed 5 bases, J shed 8 bases, and the junction held 8 bases outside the gene matches. This CDR3 contains 16 residues. The CDR3 coding sequence is TGTGCCAGCAGTCCCGGGACTAGCGGGAGTTCCGATGAGCAGTTCTTC. Amino acids: CASSPGTSGSSDEQFF.

As concerns this clone: Other DNA sequences from this sample encode an identical CDR3 as well. This chain uses TRBV7-9 with TRBJ1-5; D gene uncertain. The ends were cut back, 1 base at V and 4 bases at J, with 8 bases in the middle. CDR1 SEHNR and CDR2 FQNEAQ come from the germline V gene (reference sequence). The CDR3 is made up of 14 amino acids. In nucleotides, the CDR3 is TGTGCCAGCAGCTTAGAGTACAGTAATCAGCCCCAGCATTTT. Its protein is CASSLEYSNQPQHF.

This chain joins TRBV27 and TRBJ2-2; D is undetermined. The ends were cut back, 2 bases at V and 3 bases at J, with 10 bases in the middle. The CDR3 covers 15 residues. Germline V gene data show CDR1 as MNHEY and CDR2 as SMNVEV (reference sequence). The CDR3 sequence: CASSLGRAYTGELFF. In DNA, the CDR3 is TGTGCCAGCAGTTTAGGTAGGGCGTACACCGGGGAGCTGTTTTTT.

This clone is a singleton in its sample. CDR3 region: CASSLDSLNEQFF. The CDR3, as DNA: TGCGCCAGCAGCTTGGACAGCTTGAATGAGCAGTTCTTC. The chain uses TRBV5-1 and TRBJ2-1, with D unclear. The germline V gene encodes CDR1 SGHRS and CDR2 YFSETQ. The CDR3 consists of 13 residues. Trimming removed 0 bases from V and 7 bases from J, with 8 bases in between.

CDR3 DNA: TGTGCCAGCAGTTTTTCGGCAGGGGTCAGCAATGAGCAGTTCTTC. Translated, it gives CASSFSAGVSNEQFF. The chain carries TRBV28 and TRBJ2-1, with TRBD1 as a possible D gene (6 bases). CDR1 is MDHEN, CDR2 SYDVKM, per germline. V was pared by 3 bases and J by 6 bases, with 15 bases between. This CDR3 comprises 15 residues.

The chain couples TRBV7-9 to TRBJ2-2, with a tentative D call TRBD2 (5 bases). Germline V lookup: CDR1 SEHNR, CDR2 FQNEAQ (reference sequence). CDR3 length equals 14 residues. V was pared by 3 bases and J by 5 bases, with 10 bases between. CDR3 DNA sequence: TGTGCCAGCAGCTTCGGAAGCGGTACCGGGGAGCTGTTTTTT. Translating gives CASSFGSGTGELFF.

This chain uses TRBV27 with TRBJ1-5, with D possibly TRBD1 on 5 matching bases. The CDR3 consists of 14 residues. Per the germline V gene, CDR1 is MNHEY and CDR2 is SMNVEV (reference sequence). V lost 6 bases and J lost 7, with 16 bases in between. The CDR3 here is CASSLTVGVQPQHF. In nucleotides, the CDR3 is TGTGCCAGCAGCCTTACAGTGGGGGTCCAGCCCCAGCATTTT.

V is TRBV9 and J is TRBJ2-3; TRBD1 aligns across 9 bases. Germline CDR1 reads SGDLS; CDR2 reads YYNGEE. The CDR3 has 15 residues. Trimming removed 3 bases from V and 3 bases from J; junction bases left unmatched: 5. The CDR3 loop is CASSAGTGWTDTQYF. CDR3 in DNA: TGTGCCAGCAGCGCCGGGACAGGGTGGACAGATACGCAGTATTTT. The whole variable domain, filled in from reference TRBV9 and TRBJ2-3, reads DSGVTQTPKHLITATGQRVTLRCSPRSGDLSVYWYQQSLDQGLQFLIQYYNGEERAKGNILERFSAQQFPDLHSELNLSSLELGDSALYFCASSAGTGWTDTQYFGPGTRLTVL.

As for this clone: This sample also contains other DNA sequences that code for the same CDR3. V gene TRBV9 combines with J gene TRBJ2-7, with D perhaps matching TRBD1 (6 bases). Germline V gene sequence: CDR1 SGDLS, CDR2 YYNGEE. V lost 3 bases to trimming and J lost 0 bases, with 7 bases between them. CDR3 length: 13 amino acids. For the CDR3, the DNA is TGTGCCAGCAGCGGGACAGACTCCTACGAGCAGTACTTC. Translation: CASSGTDSYEQYF.

This clone occurred once. The chain has TRBV25-1 and TRBJ2-5; the D is unclear. The CDR3 covers 15 residues. Between the trimmed V and J ends, which lost 3 bases and 5 bases, there was a span of 16 bases. Per germline, CDR1 MGHDK and CDR2 SYGVNS. CDR3 residues: CASSDPQTGSETQYF. Written as DNA, the CDR3 is TGTGCCAGCAGTGATCCCCAAACGGGCTCGGAGACCCAGTACTTC. Supplemented by reference TRBV25-1 and TRBJ2-5, the full variable domain reads EADIYQTPRYLVIGTGKKITLECSQTMGHDKMYWYQQDPGMELHLIHYSYGVNSTEKGDLSSESTVSRIRTEHFPLTLESARPSHTSQYLCASSDPQTGSETQYFGPGTRLLVL.

This clone was seen only a few times. The gene calls are TRBV15 and TRBJ1-1, with D unclear. The germline V and J ends were trimmed by 8 bases and 4 bases, with 14 bases remaining between them. Germline CDR1 reads LNHNV; CDR2 reads YYDKDF (reference sequence). This CDR3 has 13 residues. The CDR3 bases are TGTGCCACCGGACGTAGTCGGGCCACTGAAGCTTTCTTT. Encoded protein: CATGRSRATEAFF.